These 26 T cell receptor beta chains originate from one sample sequenced in a study of blood T cell repertoires in COVID-19. Data came from immunoSEQ multiplex PCR; TCRdb stores just in-frame clones and leaves some out. The table includes fewer than 150,000 clones, about 78% detected once. Sample: peripheral blood. These receptors all come from a man in his 70s with acute or convalescent COVID-19.

V is TRBV5-1 and J is TRBJ2-5, with a tentative D call TRBD2 (5 bases). The CDR3 is 14 amino acids. The V and J ends lost 2 bases and 4 bases respectively, with 12 bases between them. Germline assignment: CDR1 SGHRS and CDR2 YFSETQ. The CDR3 DNA follows: TGCGCCAGCAGCTTCGATGAGGGCACAGAGACCCAGTACTTC. Translated, it gives CASSFDEGTETQYF.

V and J are TRBV4-3 and TRBJ1-6; D remains ambiguous. There are 17 residues in the CDR3. Between the trimmed V and J ends, which lost 4 bases and 0 bases, there was a span of 13 bases. Germline values: CDR1 LGHNA, CDR2 YSLEER. Here the CDR3 reads CASSPTLSSSYNSPLHF. The CDR3 nucleotides are TGCGCCAGCAGCCCGACACTTTCGAGCTCCTATAATTCACCCCTCCACTTT.

J is TRBJ1-1 and V is TRBV18, with a tentative D call TRBD1 (5 bases). Germline CDR1 KGHSH, CDR2 LQKENI. The germline V and J ends were trimmed by 4 bases and 5 bases, with 14 bases remaining between them. The CDR3 totals 14 residues. CDR3 bases: TGTGCCAGCTCACTAACACAGGAGTGGACTGAAGCTTTCTTT. Translation gives CASSLTQEWTEAFF.

This chain joins TRBV5-4 and TRBJ2-3, with TRBD2 matching 14 bases. Germline CDR1 reads SGHNT; CDR2 reads YYREEE (reference sequence). V dropped 4 bases and J dropped 1; count of bases not matched to a gene: 5. The CDR3 is made up of 17 amino acids. As DNA, the CDR3 is TGTGCCAGCAGCCCACAGACTAGCGGGGGGGGCACAGATACGCAGTATTTT. Its translation is CASSPQTSGGGTDTQYF.

The CDR3 region has the DNA TGCGCCAGCAGCCAATTTGGAGAATACAATGAGCAGTTCTTC. Amino acid sequence: CASSQFGEYNEQFF. The chain has TRBV4-3 and TRBJ2-1; D is uncertain. Germline V CDR1 and CDR2: LGHNA, YSLEER. V lost 2 bases and J lost 4, with 9 bases in between. The CDR3 sequence is 14 residues long.

The V gene is TRBV7-3, the J gene TRBJ2-3; D may be TRBD2 (7 bases). Trimming stripped 5 bases from V and 2 bases from J, with 26 bases between. The germline V gene encodes CDR1 SGHTA and CDR2 FQGTGA. This CDR3 comprises 19 residues. The CDR3 region is CASSPPRVGGTKNTDTQYF. The CDR3 nucleotides are TGTGCCAGCAGCCCCCCACGCGTGGGGGGGACAAAGAACACAGATACGCAGTATTTT. The full variable domain, completed using reference TRBV7-3 and TRBJ2-3, is GAGVSQTPSNKVTEKGKYVELRCDPISGHTALYWYRQSLGQGPEFLIYFQGTGAADDSGLPNDRFFAVRPEGSVSTLKIQRTERGDSAVYLCASSPPRVGGTKNTDTQYFGPGTRLTVL.

The chain employs TRBV4-3 and TRBJ2-2; 7 bases are a match to TRBD1. J gave up 6 bases and V 6 bases, and 10 bases lay outside the gene matches. Germline V gene lookup returns CDR1 LGHNA and CDR2 YSLEER. This CDR3 spans 15 amino acids. CDR3 protein: CASSTTPRGPGELFF. For the CDR3, the DNA is TGCGCCAGCAGTACGACCCCGAGGGGGCCCGGGGAGCTGTTTTTT.

This chain joins TRBV7-7 and TRBJ1-3; D is perhaps TRBD1 (6 bases). The CDR3 covers 13 residues. V gave up 5 bases and J gave up 4 bases, with 9 bases separating them. Germline CDR1 SSHAT, CDR2 FNYEAQ (reference sequence). CDR3 residues: CASSADRGNTIYF. The CDR3 nucleotides read TGTGCCAGCAGCGCGGACAGAGGAAACACCATATATTTT.

V and J are TRBV19 and TRBJ2-2, with D maybe TRBD2 (5 bases). V was pared by 2 bases and J by 1 base, with 14 bases between. The CDR3 runs to 17 residues. The germline gives CDR1 LNHDA, CDR2 SQIVND (reference sequence). CDR3 sequence reads: CASSIRSGGKNTGELFF. The CDR3 nucleotides read TGTGCCAGTAGTATAAGATCTGGAGGAAAGAACACCGGGGAGCTGTTTTTT.

The rearrangement links TRBV5-1 to TRBJ1-4, with D maybe TRBD1 (5 bases). The germline V and J ends were trimmed by 5 bases and 4 bases, with 15 bases remaining between them. The germline CDR1 and CDR2 sequences are SGHRS and YFSETQ. The CDR3 consists of 15 residues. CDR3 region: CASRIRGRDNEKLFF. CDR3 nucleotide sequence: TGCGCCAGCAGAATCCGGGGGAGGGATAATGAAAAACTGTTTTTT.

The chain uses TRBV9 and TRBJ2-7, with TRBD1 matching over 7 bases. The CDR3 runs 15 residues. Per the germline V gene, CDR1 is SGDLS and CDR2 is YYNGEE. V lost 3 bases and J lost 3; bases outside the gene matches: 9. The CDR3 reads CASSAEGARVYEQYF. CDR3 nucleotide sequence: TGTGCCAGCAGCGCAGAGGGGGCAAGGGTCTACGAGCAGTACTTC.

The genes are TRBV3-1 (or the pseudogene TRBV3-2) and TRBJ1-4, with unresolved D. V was pared by 4 bases and J by 8 bases, with 11 bases between. This CDR3 is built from 13 residues. Per the germline V gene, CDR1 is LGHDT and CDR2 is YNNKEL (reference sequence). The CDR3 DNA reads TGTGCCAGCAGCCCGAGGGTAGGAGAAAAACTGTTTTTT. Its translation: CASSPRVGEKLFF.

V is TRBV10-3 and J is TRBJ1-2; TRBD1 matches at 7 bases. CDR1 ENHRY and CDR2 SYGVKD come from the germline V gene. This CDR3 region has 20 residues. The V gene end was trimmed by 5 bases and the J gene end by 5 bases; junction bases not matched to a gene: 26. CDR3 nucleotides: TGTGCCATCAGTCGCTCAAAGGCCGGGGACTCTTCACTGACAGGGTATGGCTACACCTTC. Encoded protein: CAISRSKAGDSSLTGYGYTF.

The V and J genes are TRBV4-3 and TRBJ1-3; D perhaps matches TRBD1 (6 bases). Germline values: CDR1 LGHNA, CDR2 YSLEER. V was trimmed by 1 base and J by 3 bases, leaving 13 bases between them. The CDR3 covers 16 residues. CDR3 sequence reads: CASSQGLPTGGNTIYF. For the CDR3, the DNA is TGCGCCAGCAGCCAAGGCCTACCGACAGGTGGAAACACCATATATTTT.

The CDR3 DNA follows: TGTGCCAGCAGTAAATCGGGGGGCGGGAACACTGAAGCTTTCTTT. It encodes CASSKSGGGNTEAFF. This chain links TRBV28 with TRBJ1-1, with a weak D call TRBD1 (6 bases). This CDR3 has 15 amino acids. The germline V gene encodes CDR1 MDHEN and CDR2 SYDVKM. V lost 5 bases and J 1 base, leaving 14 bases between the germline ends. Supplemented by reference TRBV28 and TRBJ1-1, the full variable domain reads DVKVTQSSRYLVKRTGEKVFLECVQDMDHENMFWYRQDPGLGLRLIYFSYDVKMKEKGDIPEGYSVSREKKERFSLILESASTNQTSMYLCASSKSGGGNTEAFFGQGTRLTVV.

This clone was found a few times. The chain is built from TRBV2 and TRBJ1-4; possible D gene TRBD1, 5 bases. Trimming removed 0 bases from V and 8 bases from J, with 10 bases in between. Looked up from germline, CDR1 is SNHLY and CDR2 is FYNNEI. The CDR3 is 14 amino acids. In DNA form, the CDR3 reads TGTGCCAGCAGTGAAGCGGGGGAGGGGGAAAAACTGTTTTTT. Its protein product is CASSEAGEGEKLFF.

As to this clone: The junction departs from the called germline gene at one end, perhaps through a read error. J is TRBJ2-3 and V is TRBV7-7; maybe TRBD2 (6 bases). CDR1 SSHAT and CDR2 FNYEAQ come from the germline V gene (reference sequence). This CDR3 contains 13 residues. The CDR3 coding sequence is TGTGCTAGCAGTAGCGGTGGCACAGATACGCAGTATTTT. It translates to CASSSGGTDTQYF.

This clone appeared a few times. V usage is TRBV19 and J usage is TRBJ2-4; D possibly corresponds to TRBD1 (6 bases). The germline gives CDR1 LNHDA, CDR2 SQIVND (reference sequence). V was pared by 1 base and J by 7 bases, with 17 bases between. The CDR3 consists of 16 residues. CDR3 coding DNA: TGTGCCAGTAGTATAGCCCTGGGGGCAAAAACGAACATTCAGTACTTC. Amino acid sequence: CASSIALGAKTNIQYF.

This clone was observed a handful of times. The chain has TRBV5-8 and TRBJ1-5; 9 bases agree with TRBD1. Germline V gene sequence: CDR1 SGHTS, CDR2 YDEGEE. With V trimmed by 3 bases and J by 8 bases, 6 bases remained unmatched. This CDR3 is built from 14 residues. DNA of the CDR3: TGTGCCAGCAGCTCTGGGACAGGGCAAAAGCCCCAGCATTTT. Protein: CASSSGTGQKPQHF.

The V gene is TRBV5-4, the J gene TRBJ1-2; D remains ambiguous. Germline V gene sequence: CDR1 SGHNT, CDR2 YYREEE (reference sequence). The CDR3 runs 13 residues. The germline V and J ends were trimmed by 3 bases and 2 bases, with 8 bases remaining between them. CDR3 loop: CASSYERNYGYTF. CDR3 in DNA: TGTGCCAGCAGCTATGAACGGAACTATGGCTACACCTTC.

V gene TRBV19 combines with J gene TRBJ1-2, with 7 bases matching TRBD1. Per the germline V gene, CDR1 is LNHDA and CDR2 is SQIVND (reference sequence). V gave up 3 bases and J gave up 6 bases; unmatched junction bases: 10. The CDR3 contains 15 residues. CDR3 protein: CASSMEMQGGNGYTF. The CDR3 DNA reads as TGTGCCAGTAGTATGGAAATGCAGGGGGGTAATGGCTACACCTTC. Drawing the rest from reference TRBV19 and TRBJ1-2, the complete variable domain is DGGITQSPKYLFRKEGQNVTLSCEQNLNHDAMYWYRQDPGQGLRLIYYSQIVNDFQKGDIAEGYSVSREKKESFPLTVTSAQKNPTAFYLCASSMEMQGGNGYTFGSGTRLTVV.

The chain combines TRBV9 with TRBJ2-3, with D perhaps TRBD2 (6 bases). The CDR3 covers 15 residues. Germline assignment: CDR1 SGDLS and CDR2 YYNGEE. V was cut by 3 bases and J by 6 bases, with 17 bases left in between. The DNA of the CDR3 is TGTGCCAGCAGCGCTAGCGAGATCCGTCCGGATACGCAGTATTTT. Translation gives CASSASEIRPDTQYF.

The V call is TRBV3-1 (or the pseudogene TRBV3-2), the J call TRBJ1-1, with 7 bases identical to TRBD1. The CDR3 extends over 12 amino acids. Trimming removed 3 bases from V and 5 bases from J; junction bases left unmatched: 0. Germline CDR1 and CDR2: LGHDT and YNNKEL (reference sequence). The CDR3 protein is CASSQTGTEAFF. CDR3 sequence (DNA): TGTGCCAGCAGCCAGACAGGGACTGAAGCTTTCTTT.

The genes are TRBV30 and TRBJ1-1, with TRBD1 matching 9 bases. Germline V lookup: CDR1 GTSNPN, CDR2 SVGIG (reference sequence). J was trimmed by 1 base and V by 3 bases; bases with no gene match: 9. The CDR3 spans 16 residues. The CDR3: CAWSPRTGAKNTEAFF. The CDR3, as DNA: TGTGCCTGGAGCCCCAGGACAGGGGCGAAGAACACTGAAGCTTTCTTT.

J is TRBJ1-2 and V is TRBV6-1; D possibly corresponds to TRBD1 (5 bases). The length of the CDR3 is 15 residues. V was cut by 1 base and J by 1 base, with 10 bases left in between. Germline V gives CDR1 MNHNS, CDR2 SASEGT. Here the CDR3 DNA reads TGTGCCAGCAGTGAAGGGCCAGGGATTAACTATGGCTACACCTTC. This codes for CASSEGPGINYGYTF.

The chain joins TRBV4-1 to TRBJ1-1; no definite D call. V dropped 1 base and J dropped 6 bases, with 12 bases sitting between them. This CDR3 contains 14 residues. From germline, CDR1 is MGHRA and CDR2 YSYEKL. CDR3 sequence reads: CASSQALEGPEAFF. In DNA, the CDR3 is TGCGCCAGCAGCCAAGCTCTAGAAGGCCCTGAAGCTTTCTTT.